This T cell receptor (beta chain) stems from a study of cytomegalovirus exposure and HLA in healthy donors (dated by TCRdb to 2016 to 2017). At the level of the whole study: The roughly 670 repertoires of the first cohort and the 95 to 150 validation repertoires were produced on the same platform, according to a later analysis. The study aimed to test whether signatures of past pathogen exposure could be identified by cataloging public T cell receptors. Besides the first cohort of roughly 700 subjects, a separate validation cohort made up of 90 to 150 different subjects was used. To predict cytomegalovirus infection status, the study brought together high-throughput TCR immunosequencing, statistical association of individual TCRs with disease status, and machine learning. Paper-wide results and their limitations: According to the authors, the approach could potentially be generalized to other disease states and immunological phenotypes. In both the original and validation cohorts, the classifier was reported to diagnose cytomegalovirus status with high specificity and sensitivity. In vitro tests confirmed that three of the cytomegalovirus-associated TCR beta chains recognize cytomegalovirus antigens. Most TCR sequences were seen in very few donors, while some public TCRs were found in many individuals. The study gave a list of over 150 TCR beta chains associated with cytomegalovirus. Subsequent analysis determined that TCRs grouped into clusters in the first cohort also showed a tendency toward co-occurrence across the 120 validation repertoires, and 94% of cluster scores exceeded 0. A later analysis lacked HLA typing for the validation cohort, so it scored co-occurrence in that cohort across all 120 or so repertoires.

Library construction relied on the immunoSEQ multiplex PCR assay. Per the source publication's procedure: A statistical classification framework was built for diagnosing cytomegalovirus status from the catalog of TCR beta chain sequences. The source is immuneACCESS, and TCRdb retained only in-frame sequences with V and J called. Part of the clones is not carried over; for the studies checked, unresolved V genes explain less than half of this, and the remainder is unexplained. From that table come the V and J calls and clone size; the DNA was used to work out D and trimming. This sample has under 400,000 clones in its table, and around 86% of those were observed once. The leading ten clones occupy roughly 0.75% of the sample. Separate from the roughly 650-subject first cohort, the validation cohort of 95 to 150 subjects was the group to which the donors belonged. Via the germline V gene, CDR1 is SGHAT and CDR2 FQNNGV. Taken from cysteine to phenylalanine, the CDR3 has 16 residues. Only the CDR3 DNA is retained, 48 bases long and in frame from the first base. Relative to germline, V is missing 1 base and J is missing 9 bases, with 10 bases of the junction outside any gene match.

With respect to this clone: Its antigen target is currently unknown. No clone much larger than this one lies a single base away; base qualities are absent.

The sequence was obtained from a woman in her late teens or twenties in good health and CMV-seronegative. The rearrangement joined TRBV11-2 to TRBJ2-7, with 12 bases aligning to TRBD1. Sample: PBMCs. Here is the DNA: TGTGCCAGCAGCTTAGTCACCGGGACAGGGGGCAAGGGGCAGTACTTC. It translates as CASSLVTGTGGKGQYF. Reference TRBV11-2 and TRBJ2-7 proteins supply the regions before and after the CDR3; the full variable domain is: EAGVAQSPRYKIIEKRQSVAFWCNPISGHATLYWYQQILGQGPKLLIQFQNNGVVDDSQLPKDRFSAERLKGVDSTLKIQPAKLEDSAVYLCASSLVTGTGGKGQYFGPGTRLTVT.